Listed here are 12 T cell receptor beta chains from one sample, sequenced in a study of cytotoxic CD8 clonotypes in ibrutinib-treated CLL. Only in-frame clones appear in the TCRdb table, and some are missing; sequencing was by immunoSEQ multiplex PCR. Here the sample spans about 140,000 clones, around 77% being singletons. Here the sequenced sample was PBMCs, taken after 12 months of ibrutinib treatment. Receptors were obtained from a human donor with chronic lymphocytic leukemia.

The CDR3 reads CASRLKSVNNEQFF. The CDR3 DNA sequence: TGTGCCAGTAGACTGAAGTCCGTAAACAATGAGCAGTTCTTC. This chain joins TRBV19 and TRBJ2-1; D is ambiguous. The germline V and J ends were trimmed by 6 bases and 5 bases, with 14 bases remaining between them. The CDR3 has 14 amino acids. Per germline, CDR1 LNHDA and CDR2 SQIVND (reference sequence).

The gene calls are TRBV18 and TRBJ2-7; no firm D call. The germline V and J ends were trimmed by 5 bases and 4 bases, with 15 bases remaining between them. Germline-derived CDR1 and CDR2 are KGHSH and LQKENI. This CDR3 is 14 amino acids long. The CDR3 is CASSAYSWGYEQYF. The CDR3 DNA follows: TGTGCCAGCTCAGCTTACAGTTGGGGATACGAGCAGTACTTC.

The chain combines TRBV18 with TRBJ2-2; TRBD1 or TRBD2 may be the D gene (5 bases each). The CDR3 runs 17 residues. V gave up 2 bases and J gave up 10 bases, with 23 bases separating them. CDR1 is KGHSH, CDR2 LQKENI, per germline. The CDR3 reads CASSPSQIGDRKSELFF. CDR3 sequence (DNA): TGTGCCAGCTCACCATCACAGATTGGGGACCGGAAATCGGAGCTGTTTTTT. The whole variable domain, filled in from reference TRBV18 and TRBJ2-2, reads NAGVMQNPRHLVRRRGQEARLRCSPMKGHSHVYWYRQLPEEGLKFMVYLQKENIIDESGMPKERFSAEFPKEGPSILRIQQVVRGDSAAYFCASSPSQIGDRKSELFFGEGSRLTVL.

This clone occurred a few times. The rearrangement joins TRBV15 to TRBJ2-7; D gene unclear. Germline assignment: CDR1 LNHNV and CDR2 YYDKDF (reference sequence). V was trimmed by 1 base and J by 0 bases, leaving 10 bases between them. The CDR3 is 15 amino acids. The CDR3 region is CATSRVAGTSYEQYF. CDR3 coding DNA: TGTGCCACCAGCAGAGTGGCAGGAACCTCCTACGAGCAGTACTTC.

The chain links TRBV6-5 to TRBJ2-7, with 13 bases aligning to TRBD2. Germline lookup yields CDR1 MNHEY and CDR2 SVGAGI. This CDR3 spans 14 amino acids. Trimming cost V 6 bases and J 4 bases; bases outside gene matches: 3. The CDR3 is CASRPTSGGYEQYF. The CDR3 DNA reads TGTGCCAGCAGACCGACTAGCGGGGGGTACGAGCAGTACTTC.

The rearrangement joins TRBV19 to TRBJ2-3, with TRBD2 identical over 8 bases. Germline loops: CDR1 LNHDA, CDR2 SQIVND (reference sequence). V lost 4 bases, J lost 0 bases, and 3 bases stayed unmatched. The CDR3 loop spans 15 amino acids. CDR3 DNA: TGTGCCAGTAGTACGTTAGCGGGGAGCACAGATACGCAGTATTTT. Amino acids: CASSTLAGSTDTQYF.

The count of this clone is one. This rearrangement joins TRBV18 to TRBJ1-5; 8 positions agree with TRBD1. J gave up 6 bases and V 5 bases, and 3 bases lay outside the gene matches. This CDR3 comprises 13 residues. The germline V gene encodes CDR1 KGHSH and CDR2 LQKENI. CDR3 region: CASSLQGVQPQHF. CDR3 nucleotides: TGTGCCAGCTCATTACAGGGGGTTCAGCCCCAGCATTTT.

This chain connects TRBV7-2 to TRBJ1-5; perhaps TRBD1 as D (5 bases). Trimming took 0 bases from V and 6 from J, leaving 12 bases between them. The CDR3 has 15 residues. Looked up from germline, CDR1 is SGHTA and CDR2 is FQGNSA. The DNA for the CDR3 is TGTGCCAGCAGCTTAGCTCAGGGAGGACCTCAGCCCCAGCATTTT. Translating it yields CASSLAQGGPQPQHF.

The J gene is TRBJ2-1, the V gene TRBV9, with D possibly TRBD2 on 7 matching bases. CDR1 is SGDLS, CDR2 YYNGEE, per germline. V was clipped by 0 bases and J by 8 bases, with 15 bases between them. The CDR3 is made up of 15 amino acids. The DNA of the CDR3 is TGTGCCAGCAGCGTAGTCCCGGGGGGCGGTGATGAGCAGTTCTTC. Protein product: CASSVVPGGGDEQFF.

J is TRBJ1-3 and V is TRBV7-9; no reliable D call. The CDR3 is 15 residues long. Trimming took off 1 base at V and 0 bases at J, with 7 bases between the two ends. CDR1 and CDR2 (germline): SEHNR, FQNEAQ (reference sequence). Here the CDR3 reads CASSLGGSSGNTIYF. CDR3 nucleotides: TGTGCCAGCAGCTTAGGAGGTAGCTCTGGAAACACCATATATTTT.

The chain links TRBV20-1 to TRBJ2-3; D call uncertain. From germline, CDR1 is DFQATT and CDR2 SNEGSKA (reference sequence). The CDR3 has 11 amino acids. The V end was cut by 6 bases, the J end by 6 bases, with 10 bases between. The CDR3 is CSATGFDTQYF. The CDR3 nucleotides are TGCAGTGCCACCGGCTTCGATACGCAGTATTTT.

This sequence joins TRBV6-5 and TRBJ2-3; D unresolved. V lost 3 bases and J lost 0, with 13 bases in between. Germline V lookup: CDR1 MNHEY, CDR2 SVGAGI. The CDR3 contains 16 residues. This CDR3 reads CASSYVGGPSTDTQYF. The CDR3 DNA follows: TGTGCCAGCAGTTATGTGGGCGGCCCTAGCACAGATACGCAGTATTTT.